These 4 T cell receptor beta chains share one sample of origin, sequenced in a study of blood T cell repertoires in COVID-19. Data came from immunoSEQ multiplex PCR; TCRdb stores just in-frame clones and leaves some out. The sample has 230,000 or so clones, roughly 82% seen once. Sample: peripheral blood. These receptors originate from a woman aged 40 to 55 who had recovered from COVID-19.

The chain has TRBV28 and TRBJ2-7, with no clear D. This CDR3 contains 12 residues. Per germline, CDR1 MDHEN and CDR2 SYDVKM. The V and J ends lost 7 bases and 6 bases respectively, with 13 bases between them. In DNA, the CDR3 is TGTGCCAGCACAAGAAGCGACGGCGAGCAGTACTTC. This translates into CASTRSDGEQYF.

V usage is TRBV10-3 and J usage is TRBJ2-2; TRBD2 matches at 10 bases. This CDR3 is built from 14 residues. The germline V gene encodes CDR1 ENHRY and CDR2 SYGVKD. V lost 8 bases and J lost 1; bases outside the gene matches: 1. The CDR3 DNA follows: TGTGCCATCCGACTAGCGGGGAACACCGGGGAGCTGTTTTTT. This translates into CAIRLAGNTGELFF.

This sequence joins TRBV30 and TRBJ2-7, with 7 bases aligning to TRBD1. The CDR3 runs to 13 residues. After removal of 0 bases from V and 4 bases from J, the junction contained 3 bases not matched to a gene. The germline V gene encodes CDR1 GTSNPN and CDR2 SVGIG (reference sequence). For the CDR3, the DNA is TGTGCCTGGAGTGTGGGGGACAGTTACGAGCAGTACTTC. Amino acids: CAWSVGDSYEQYF.

The chain uses TRBV25-1 and TRBJ1-5; TRBD1 might be the D (5 bases). Between the trimmed V and J ends, which lost 2 bases and 5 bases, there was a span of 10 bases. The germline V gene encodes CDR1 MGHDK and CDR2 SYGVNS. This CDR3 contains 14 residues. CDR3 sequence reads: CASSEQGGYQPQHF. CDR3 bases: TGTGCCAGCAGTGAACAGGGAGGGTATCAGCCCCAGCATTTT.